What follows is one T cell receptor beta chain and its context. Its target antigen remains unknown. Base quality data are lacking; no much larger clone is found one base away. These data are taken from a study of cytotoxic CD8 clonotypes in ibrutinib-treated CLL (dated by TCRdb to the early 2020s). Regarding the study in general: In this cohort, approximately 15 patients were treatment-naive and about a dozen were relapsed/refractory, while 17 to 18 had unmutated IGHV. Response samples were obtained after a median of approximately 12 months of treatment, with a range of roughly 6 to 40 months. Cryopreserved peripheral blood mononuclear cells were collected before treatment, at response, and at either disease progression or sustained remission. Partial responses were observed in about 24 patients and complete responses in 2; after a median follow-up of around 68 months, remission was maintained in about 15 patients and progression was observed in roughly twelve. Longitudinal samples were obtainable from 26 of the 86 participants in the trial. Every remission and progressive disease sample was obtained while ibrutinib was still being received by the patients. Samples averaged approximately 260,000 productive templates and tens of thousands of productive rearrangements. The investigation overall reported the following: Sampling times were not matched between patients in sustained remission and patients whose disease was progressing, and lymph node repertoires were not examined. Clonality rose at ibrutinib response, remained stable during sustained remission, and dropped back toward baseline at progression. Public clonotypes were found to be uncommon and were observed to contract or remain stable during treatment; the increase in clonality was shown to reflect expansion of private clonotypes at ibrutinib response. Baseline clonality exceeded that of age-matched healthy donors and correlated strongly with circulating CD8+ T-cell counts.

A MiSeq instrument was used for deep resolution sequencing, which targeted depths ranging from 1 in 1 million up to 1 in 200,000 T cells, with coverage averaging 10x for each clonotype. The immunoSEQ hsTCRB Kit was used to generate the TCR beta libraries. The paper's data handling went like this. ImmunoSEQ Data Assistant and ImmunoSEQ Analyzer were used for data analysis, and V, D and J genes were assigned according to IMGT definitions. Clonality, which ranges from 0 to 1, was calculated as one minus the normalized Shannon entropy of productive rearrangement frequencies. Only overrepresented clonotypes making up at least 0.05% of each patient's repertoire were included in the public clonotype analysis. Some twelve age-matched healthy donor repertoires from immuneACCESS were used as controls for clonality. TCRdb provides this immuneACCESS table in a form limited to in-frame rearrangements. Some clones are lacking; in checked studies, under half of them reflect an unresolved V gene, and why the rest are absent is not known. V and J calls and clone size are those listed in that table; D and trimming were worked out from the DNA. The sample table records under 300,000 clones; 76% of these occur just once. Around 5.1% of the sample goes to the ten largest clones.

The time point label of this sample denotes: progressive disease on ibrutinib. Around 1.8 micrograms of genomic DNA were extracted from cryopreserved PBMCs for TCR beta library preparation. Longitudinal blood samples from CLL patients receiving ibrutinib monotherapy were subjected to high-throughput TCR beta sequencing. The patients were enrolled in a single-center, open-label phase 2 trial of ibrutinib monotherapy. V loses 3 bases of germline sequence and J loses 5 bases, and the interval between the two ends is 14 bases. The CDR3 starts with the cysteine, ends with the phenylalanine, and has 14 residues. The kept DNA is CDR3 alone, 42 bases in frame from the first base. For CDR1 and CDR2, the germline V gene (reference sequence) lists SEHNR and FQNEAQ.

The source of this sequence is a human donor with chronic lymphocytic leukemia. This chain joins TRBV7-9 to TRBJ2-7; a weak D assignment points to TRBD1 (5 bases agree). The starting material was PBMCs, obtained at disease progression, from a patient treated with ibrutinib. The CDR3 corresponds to CASSFGRVQDEQYF. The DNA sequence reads TGTGCCAGCAGCTTCGGCAGGGTCCAGGACGAGCAGTACTTC.